The text below deals with one T cell receptor (beta chain). The antigen is not known. The entry originates in a study of cytomegalovirus exposure and HLA in healthy donors. Across the whole study: HLA-typed donors contributed some 87 million unique TCRs, which were held in an early data release. Study results and caveats: With DRB1 most and HLA-C fewest, TCR association rates differed between HLA loci in a later analysis. Analysis was carried out at a later point, and it linked a missense DCLRE1C variant to TCR beta V- and J-gene trimming. There was a cluster of highly shared sequence variants that was likely a sequencing artifact.

The PCR employed 60 Vbeta primers together with 13 Jbeta primers. Libraries were prepared by immunoSEQ multiplex PCR; TCRdb keeps only in-frame clonotypes and omits some of them. The sample holds under 70,000 clones, approximately 71% seen once. In germline, CDR1 is LNHDA, CDR2 SQIVND (reference sequence). The CDR3 loop spans 17 amino acids. Trimming removed 6 bases from V and 3 bases from J, with 21 bases in between. The source material was PBMCs. This TCR was recovered from a woman younger than 45 in good health and CMV-seronegative. This chain connects TRBV19 to TRBJ1-5; possible D gene TRBD1, 5 bases. Here the CDR3 reads CASSRGVGYIFNQPQHF. The DNA for the CDR3 is TGTGCCAGTAGCCGGGGGGTGGGCTACATTTTCAATCAGCCCCAGCATTTT.